The 18 T cell receptor beta chains listed next were all sequenced from one sample in a study of blood T cell repertoires in COVID-19. Sequencing used immunoSEQ multiplex PCR; TCRdb keeps in-frame clones, though not all of them. The sample contains 350,000 or so clones, about 88% of which appear only once. Material: PBMCs or T cells enriched from blood (not recorded which). The receptors stem from a woman aged 30 to 39 who had been exposed to COVID-19.

The chain carries TRBV6-5 and TRBJ1-3; possible D gene TRBD1, 5 bases. The V gene lost 0 bases and the J gene lost 0 bases, with 9 bases spanning the gap. CDR3 length: 16 amino acids. The germline V gene encodes CDR1 MNHEY and CDR2 SVGAGI. The DNA of the CDR3 is TGTGCCAGCAGTTACTCACTGGGGGGCTCTGGAAACACCATATATTTT. It codes for CASSYSLGGSGNTIYF.

Here the CDR3 DNA reads TGTGCCAGCAGCCCTGGTAGCTCCTACGAGCAGTACTTC. Its protein is CASSPGSSYEQYF. V is TRBV9 and J is TRBJ2-7; D not certain. Germline-derived CDR1 and CDR2 are SGDLS and YYNGEE. Trimming cost V 4 bases and J 0 bases, with 8 bases left between them. The CDR3 is 13 residues long. The variable domain in full, completed from reference TRBV9 and TRBJ2-7, reads DSGVTQTPKHLITATGQRVTLRCSPRSGDLSVYWYQQSLDQGLQFLIQYYNGEERAKGNILERFSAQQFPDLHSELNLSSLELGDSALYFCASSPGSSYEQYFGPGTRLTVT.

This chain links TRBV4-1 with TRBJ2-7; perhaps TRBD2 as D (7 bases). Germline CDR1 reads MGHRA; CDR2 reads YSYEKL. V dropped 2 bases and J dropped 3 bases, with 14 bases sitting between them. The CDR3 is made up of 15 amino acids. CDR3 nucleotides: TGCGCCAGCAGCCAACCCGGGGGGCAAGACTACGAGCAGTACTTC. Its translation is CASSQPGGQDYEQYF.

The V and J genes are TRBV12-3 or TRBV12-4 and TRBJ2-3, with D perhaps TRBD1 (6 bases). V was trimmed by 5 bases and J by 3 bases, leaving 9 bases between them. The CDR3 runs 13 residues. CDR3: CASSDRSTDTQYF. The CDR3 coding sequence is TGTGCCAGCAGTGACAGGTCAACAGATACGCAGTATTTT.

The chain has TRBV29-1 and TRBJ1-3; TRBD1 agrees at 9 bases. Germline CDR1 SQVTM, CDR2 ANQGSEA. CDR3 length: 14 amino acids. The V gene end was trimmed by 8 bases and the J gene end by 4 bases; junction bases not matched to a gene: 9. CDR3 amino acids: CSFTGGASGNTIYF. CDR3 DNA: TGCAGCTTCACAGGGGGCGCGTCGGGAAACACCATATATTTT.

The J gene is TRBJ2-5, the V gene TRBV7-8, with TRBD1 matching 8 bases. J lost 2 bases, V lost 5 bases, and 10 bases had no gene match. The CDR3 has 16 residues. Germline V CDR1 and CDR2: SGHVS, FQNEAQ. CDR3 sequence: CASSRILGQEQETQYF. The CDR3 DNA follows: TGTGCCAGCAGCCGCATCCTGGGACAGGAACAAGAGACCCAGTACTTC. Together with reference TRBV7-8 and TRBJ2-5, the CDR3 gives the full variable domain: GAGVSQSPRYKVAKRGQDVALRCDPISGHVSLFWYQQALGQGPEFLTYFQNEAQLDKSGLPSDRFFAERPEGSVSTLKIQRTQQEDSAVYLCASSRILGQEQETQYFGPGTRLLVL.

The V gene is TRBV10-1, the J gene TRBJ2-7; TRBD2 is a possible D gene (6 bases). V dropped 3 bases and J dropped 0 bases, with 21 bases sitting between them. This CDR3 comprises 18 residues. Germline V CDR1 and CDR2: WNHNN, SYGVQD (reference sequence). This chain's CDR3 is CASSDSVIGRGLSYEQYF. The CDR3 DNA is TGCGCCAGCAGTGACTCCGTAATAGGGCGGGGACTCTCCTACGAGCAGTACTTC.

The CDR3, as DNA: TGTGCCAGCAGCTTAGGGACTAGCGGGAGTGGGTACGAGCAGTACTTC. This translates into CASSLGTSGSGYEQYF. The chain links TRBV11-2 to TRBJ2-7; 13 positions match TRBD2. The CDR3 spans 16 residues. J was trimmed by 4 bases and V by 1 base; bases with no gene match: 4. The germline gives CDR1 SGHAT, CDR2 FQNNGV.

V is TRBV7-2 and J is TRBJ2-3, with TRBD1 as a possible D gene (6 bases). The CDR3 consists of 13 residues. The germline gives CDR1 SGHTA, CDR2 FQGNSA. Trimming took off 5 bases at V and 4 bases at J, with 10 bases between the two ends. CDR3 sequence (DNA): TGTGCCAGCAGCATCAACAGGGCAGATACGCAGTATTTT. The encoded protein is CASSINRADTQYF. The whole variable domain, remainder taken from reference TRBV7-2 and TRBJ2-3, is GAGVSQSPSNKVTEKGKDVELRCDPISGHTALYWYRQSLGQGLEFLIYFQGNSAPDKSGLPSDRFSAERTGGSVSTLTIQRTQQEDSAVYLCASSINRADTQYFGPGTRLTVL.

The gene calls are TRBV30 and TRBJ2-7; D possibly corresponds to TRBD1 (6 bases). The germline gives CDR1 GTSNPN, CDR2 SVGIG (reference sequence). The CDR3 is 13 residues long. The ends were cut back, 1 base at V and 5 bases at J, with 12 bases in the middle. CDR3 DNA sequence: TGTGCCTGGAGTGAACAGGGCCCCCACGAGCAGTACTTC. As protein: CAWSEQGPHEQYF.

The J gene is TRBJ2-1, the V gene TRBV5-4; 7 bases align to TRBD2. Losses at the gene ends were 4 bases for V and 7 bases for J; bases not matched to a gene: 14. CDR1 is SGHNT and CDR2 is YYREEE in the germline V gene (reference sequence). There are 16 residues in the CDR3. In nucleotides, the CDR3 is TGTGCCAGCAGCCCAAGGGATGCGGGAGTGGGGAATGAGCAGTTCTTC. Amino acid sequence: CASSPRDAGVGNEQFF.

The chain employs TRBV24-1 and TRBJ2-1; 7 nucleotides match TRBD2. This CDR3 comprises 17 residues. Per the germline V gene, CDR1 is KGHDR and CDR2 is SFDVKD. J was trimmed by 0 bases and V by 1 base; bases with no gene match: 5. The CDR3 reads CATSDFRAGDSYNEQFF. The CDR3 DNA follows: TGTGCCACCAGTGATTTTAGGGCGGGAGACTCCTACAATGAGCAGTTCTTC.

The chain employs TRBV3-1 (or the pseudogene TRBV3-2) and TRBJ2-3, with D uncertain. Germline assignment: CDR1 LGHDT and CDR2 YNNKEL (reference sequence). The CDR3 extends over 14 amino acids. Deletions cut 6 bases from V and 3 bases from J, with 13 bases between. The CDR3 spells CASRDTIGTDTQYF. The CDR3 bases are TGTGCCAGCAGAGACACAATCGGTACAGATACGCAGTATTTT.

V is TRBV27 and J is TRBJ2-1, with a tentative D call TRBD1 (5 bases). CDR1 MNHEY and CDR2 SMNVEV come from the germline V gene (reference sequence). This CDR3 spans 15 amino acids. V lost 2 bases and J lost 2, with 10 bases in between. The CDR3 DNA follows: TGTGCCAGCAGTTTAAGCCCAGGGACCTACAATGAGCAGTTCTTC. It encodes CASSLSPGTYNEQFF.

V gene TRBV4-1 combines with J gene TRBJ2-1; 13 bases fit TRBD2. The germline CDR1 and CDR2 sequences are MGHRA and YSYEKL. The V segment lost 0 bases and the J segment 10 bases; nucleotides outside the gene matches: 6. The CDR3 is 16 residues long. This chain's CDR3 is CASSQEPGLAGFEQFF. CDR3 coding DNA: TGCGCCAGCAGCCAAGAACCGGGACTAGCGGGATTCGAGCAGTTCTTC.

The chain has TRBV12-3 or TRBV12-4 and TRBJ2-1, with 8 bases aligning to TRBD1. The junction had 8 bases not matched to a gene; V was cut back by 5 bases and J by 11 bases. The CDR3 totals 13 residues. The DNA for the CDR3 is TGTGCCAGCAGTGGACAGGGCGGCGGTAAGCAGTTCTTC. Amino acid sequence: CASSGQGGGKQFF.

The table lists this clone with a few counts. This chain connects TRBV28 to TRBJ1-1, with D hard to call. The V gene's germline CDR1 is MDHEN and CDR2 SYDVKM. V shed 2 bases and J shed 4 bases, with 14 bases lying between them. This CDR3 spans 15 amino acids. The CDR3 region has the DNA TGTGCCAGCAGTTTAGGGTCGGAGGCCGGCACTGAAGCTTTCTTT. It is translated as CASSLGSEAGTEAFF.

The chain links TRBV28 to TRBJ1-4, with 7 bases lining up with TRBD1. The V gene end was trimmed by 5 bases and the J gene end by 6 bases; junction bases not matched to a gene: 6. The CDR3 length is 14 residues. In germline, CDR1 is MDHEN, CDR2 SYDVKM. The CDR3 here is CASSTGTVDEKLFF. DNA of the CDR3: TGTGCCAGCAGTACCGGGACAGTAGATGAAAAACTGTTTTTT.